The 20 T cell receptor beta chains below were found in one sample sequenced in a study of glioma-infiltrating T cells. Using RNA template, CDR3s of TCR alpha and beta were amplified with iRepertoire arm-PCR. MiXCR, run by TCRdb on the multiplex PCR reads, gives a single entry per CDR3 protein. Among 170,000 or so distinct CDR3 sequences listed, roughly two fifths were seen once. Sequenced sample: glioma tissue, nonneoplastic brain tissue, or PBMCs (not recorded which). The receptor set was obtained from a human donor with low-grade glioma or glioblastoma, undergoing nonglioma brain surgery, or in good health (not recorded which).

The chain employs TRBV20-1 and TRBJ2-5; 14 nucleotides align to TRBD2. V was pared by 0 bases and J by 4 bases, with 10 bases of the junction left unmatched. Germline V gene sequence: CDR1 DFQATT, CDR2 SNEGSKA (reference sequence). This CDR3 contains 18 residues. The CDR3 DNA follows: TGCAGTGCTAGAGATTCCCGACTAGCGGGAGGGCGAGGAGAGACCCAGTACTTC. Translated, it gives CSARDSRLAGGRGETQYF.

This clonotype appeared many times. The CDR3 protein is CASSPTSGPSYNEQFF. CDR3 nucleotides: TGTGCCAGCAGTCCGACTAGCGGACCCTCCTACAATGAGCAGTTCTTC. The V gene is TRBV28, the J gene TRBJ2-1; 9 bases are shared with TRBD2. This CDR3 has 16 amino acids. The V gene end was trimmed by 5 bases and the J gene end by 0 bases; junction bases not matched to a gene: 5. Germline V gives CDR1 MDHEN, CDR2 SYDVKM.

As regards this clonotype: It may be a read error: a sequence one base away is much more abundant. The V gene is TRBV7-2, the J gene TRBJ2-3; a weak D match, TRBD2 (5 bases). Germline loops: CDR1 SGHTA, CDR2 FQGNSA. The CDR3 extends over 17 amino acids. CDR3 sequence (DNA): TGTGCCAGCAGCTTAGGAGCGGCAGGCACCCTCCCAGATACGGAGTATTTT. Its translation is CASSLGAAGTLPDTEYF.

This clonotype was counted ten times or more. This CDR3 is CASSGLAGGSYNEQFF. CDR3 coding DNA: TGTGCCAGCAGCGGACTAGCGGGAGGGTCCTACAATGAGCAGTTCTTC. The chain recombines TRBV7-6 with TRBJ2-1; TRBD2 matches at 15 bases. V gave up 5 bases and J gave up 1 base; unmatched junction bases: 0. The CDR3 spans 16 residues. Per the germline V gene, CDR1 is SGHVS and CDR2 is FNYEAQ.

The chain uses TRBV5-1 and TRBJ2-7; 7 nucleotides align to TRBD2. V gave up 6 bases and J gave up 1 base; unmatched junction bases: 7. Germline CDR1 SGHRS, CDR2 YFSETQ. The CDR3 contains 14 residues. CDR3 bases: TGCGCCAGCAAAACTAGCGATAGATCCTACGAGCAGTACTTC. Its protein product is CASKTSDRSYEQYF. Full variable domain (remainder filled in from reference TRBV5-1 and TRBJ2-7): KAGVTQTPRYLIKTRGQQVTLSCSPISGHRSVSWYQQTPGQGLQFLFEYFSETQRNKGNFPGRFSGRQFSNSRSEMNVSTLELGDSALYLCASKTSDRSYEQYFGPGTRLTVT.

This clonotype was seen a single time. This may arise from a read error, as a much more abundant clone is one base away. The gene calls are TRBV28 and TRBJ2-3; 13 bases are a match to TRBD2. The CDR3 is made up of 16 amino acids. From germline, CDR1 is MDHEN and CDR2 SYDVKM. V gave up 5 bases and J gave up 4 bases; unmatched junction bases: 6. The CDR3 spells CASSALAGGGSDTQYF. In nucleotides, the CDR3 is TGTGCCAGCAGTGCACTAGCGGGAGGGGGGTCAGATACGCAGTATTTT.

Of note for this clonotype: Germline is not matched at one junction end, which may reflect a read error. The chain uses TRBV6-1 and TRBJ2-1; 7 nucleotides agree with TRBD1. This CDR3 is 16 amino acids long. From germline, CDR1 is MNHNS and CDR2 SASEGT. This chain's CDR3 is CASSGLGTETYNEQFF. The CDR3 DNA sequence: TGCGCCAGCAGCGGTCTCGGGACAGAGACCTACAATGAGCAGTTCTTC.

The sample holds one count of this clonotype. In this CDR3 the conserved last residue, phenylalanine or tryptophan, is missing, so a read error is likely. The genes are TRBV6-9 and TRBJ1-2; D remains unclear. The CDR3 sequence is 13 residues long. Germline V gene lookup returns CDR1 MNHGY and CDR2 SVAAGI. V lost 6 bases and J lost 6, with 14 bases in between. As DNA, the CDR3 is TGTGCCAGCAGATATGGCAGATTTGATGGCTACACCTTA. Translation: CASRYGRFDGYTL.

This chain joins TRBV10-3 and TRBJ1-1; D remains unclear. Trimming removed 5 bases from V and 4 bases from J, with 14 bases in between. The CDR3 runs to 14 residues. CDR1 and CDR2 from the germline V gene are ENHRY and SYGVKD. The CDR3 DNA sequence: TGTGCCATCAGTAAGGAGGAAGGAGTCACTGAAGCTTTCTTT. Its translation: CAISKEEGVTEAFF.

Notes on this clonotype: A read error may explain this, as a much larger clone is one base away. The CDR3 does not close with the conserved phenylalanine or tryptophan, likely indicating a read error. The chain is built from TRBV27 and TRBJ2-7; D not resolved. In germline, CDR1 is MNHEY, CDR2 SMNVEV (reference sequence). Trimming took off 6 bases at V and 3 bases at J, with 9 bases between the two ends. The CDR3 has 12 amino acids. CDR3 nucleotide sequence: TGTGCCAGCAGGGACGGCCACTACGAGCAGTACTTA. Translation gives CASRDGHYEQYL.

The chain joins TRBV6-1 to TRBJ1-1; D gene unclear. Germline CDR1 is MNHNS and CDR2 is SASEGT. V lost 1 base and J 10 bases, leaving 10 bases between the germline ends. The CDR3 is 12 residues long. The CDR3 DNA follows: TGTGCCAGCAGTGAAGTGTATCGGGGAGCTTTCTTT. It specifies CASSEVYRGAFF.

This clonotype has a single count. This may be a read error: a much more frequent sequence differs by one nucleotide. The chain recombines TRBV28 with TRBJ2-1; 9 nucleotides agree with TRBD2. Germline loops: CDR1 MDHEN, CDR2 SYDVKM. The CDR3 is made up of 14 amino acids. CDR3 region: CASSPSGRYNEKFF. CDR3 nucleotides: TGTGCCAGCAGTCCAAGCGGGAGGTACAATGAGAAGTTCTTC.

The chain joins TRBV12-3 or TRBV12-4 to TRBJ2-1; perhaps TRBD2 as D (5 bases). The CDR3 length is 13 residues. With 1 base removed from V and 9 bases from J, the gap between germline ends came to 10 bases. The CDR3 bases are TGTGCCAGCAGTTTAGGGACTTTCAGTGAGCAGTTCTTC. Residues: CASSLGTFSEQFF.

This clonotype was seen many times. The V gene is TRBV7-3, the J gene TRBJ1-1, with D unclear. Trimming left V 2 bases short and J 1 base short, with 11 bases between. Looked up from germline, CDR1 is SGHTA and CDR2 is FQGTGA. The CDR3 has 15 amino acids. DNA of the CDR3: TGTGCCAGCAGCTTAGGGGAAGGACGGAACACTGAAGCTTTCTTT. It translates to CASSLGEGRNTEAFF. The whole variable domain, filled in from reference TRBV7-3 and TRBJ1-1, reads GAGVSQTPSNKVTEKGKYVELRCDPISGHTALYWYRQSLGQGPEFLIYFQGTGAADDSGLPNDRFFAVRPEGSVSTLKIQRTERGDSAVYLCASSLGEGRNTEAFFGQGTRLTVV.

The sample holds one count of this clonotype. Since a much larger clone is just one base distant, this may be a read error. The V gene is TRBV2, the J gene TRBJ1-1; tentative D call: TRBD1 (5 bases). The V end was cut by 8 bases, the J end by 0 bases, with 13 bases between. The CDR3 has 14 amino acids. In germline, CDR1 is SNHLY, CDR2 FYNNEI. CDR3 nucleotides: TGTGCCAGCCTAAAGACAGTCATGAACACTGAAGCTTTCTTT. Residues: CASLKTVMNTEAFF.

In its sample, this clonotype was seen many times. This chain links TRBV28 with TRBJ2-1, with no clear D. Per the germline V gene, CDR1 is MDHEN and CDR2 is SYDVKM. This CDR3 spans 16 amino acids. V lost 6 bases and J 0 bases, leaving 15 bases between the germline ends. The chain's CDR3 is CASSQPSRSSYNEQFF. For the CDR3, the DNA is TGTGCCAGCAGCCAACCATCTAGAAGCTCCTACAATGAGCAGTTCTTC.

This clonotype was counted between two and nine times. This CDR3 is CASSIHPGLAVSYEQYF. The CDR3 DNA follows: TGTGCCAGCAGCATCCATCCGGGACTAGCGGTTTCCTACGAGCAGTACTTC. This rearrangement joins TRBV5-6 to TRBJ2-7, with 11 bases lining up with TRBD2. The junction had 10 bases not matched to a gene; V was cut back by 4 bases and J by 1 base. CDR3 size: 17 residues. The germline V gene has CDR1 SGHDT and CDR2 YYEEEE.

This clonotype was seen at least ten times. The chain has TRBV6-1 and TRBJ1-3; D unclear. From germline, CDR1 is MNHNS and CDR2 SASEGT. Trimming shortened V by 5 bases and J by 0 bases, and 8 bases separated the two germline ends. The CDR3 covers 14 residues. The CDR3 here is CASSFRRSGNTIYF. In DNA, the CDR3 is TGTGCCAGCAGTTTTCGCCGCTCTGGAAACACCATATATTTT.

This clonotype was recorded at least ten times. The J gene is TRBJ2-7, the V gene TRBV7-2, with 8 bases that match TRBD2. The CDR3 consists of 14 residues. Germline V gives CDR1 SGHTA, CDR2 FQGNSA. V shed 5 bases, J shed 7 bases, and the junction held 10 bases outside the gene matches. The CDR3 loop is CASSRGAGGGEQYF. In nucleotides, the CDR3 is TGTGCCAGCAGCCGTGGGGCCGGGGGGGGTGAGCAGTACTTC.

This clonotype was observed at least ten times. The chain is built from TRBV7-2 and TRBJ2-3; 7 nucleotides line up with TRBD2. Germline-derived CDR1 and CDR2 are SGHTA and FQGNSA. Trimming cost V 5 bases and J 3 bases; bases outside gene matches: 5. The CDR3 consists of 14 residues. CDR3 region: CASSLWRETDTQYF. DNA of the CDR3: TGTGCCAGCAGCCTTTGGCGGGAGACAGATACGCAGTATTTT.